The T cell receptor (beta chain) under discussion was sequenced for a study of CD8+CD57+ T cells in acquired aplastic anemia. Patients picked for sequencing had shown CD8+CD57+ cell expansion detected by flow cytometry. According to the study, genomic DNA was the template for TCR beta VDJ and CDR3 profiling. Each CDR3 protein is one row after TCRdb ran MiXCR on the reads. The sample records 310,000 or so distinct CDR3 sequences, approximately 58% being singletons. Trimming removed 2 bases at V and 5 bases at J, with 8 bases between. The CDR3 is 13 residues long. The germline V gene has CDR1 WNHNN and CDR2 SYGVQD (reference sequence).

This chain links TRBV10-1 with TRBJ2-3; a possible D gene is TRBD2 (5 bases). This sequence originates from a human donor with aplastic anemia. The sequenced sample consisted of sorted CD4+, CD8+, or CD8+CD57+ T cells (not recorded which) from PBMCs. The chain's CDR3 is CASSEAGGDTQYF. The CDR3 DNA sequence: TGCGCCAGCAGTGAGGCAGGAGGAGATACGCAGTATTTT.